This T cell receptor (beta chain) is drawn from a study of blood T cells in healthy people across ages. Study outcomes and limitations: TCR beta diversity was tightly associated with the proportion of naive T cells. Naive CD4+ cells and diversity were both higher in long-lived donors than in aged donors.

The V gene end was trimmed by 7 bases and the J gene end by 2 bases; junction bases not matched to a gene: 11. This CDR3 is 16 amino acids long. Per the germline V gene, CDR1 is MNHEY and CDR2 is SVGEGT. PCR was performed a second time for about 7 to 12 cycles using a sample-barcoded 5' primer and a J-beta primer mix. TCRdb processed the 5' RACE reads anew with MiXCR; each CDR3 protein has one entry. There are just under 900,000 distinct CDR3 sequences in the sample; 29% occur only once, and 17% lies in the top ten. On this clonotype itself: No antigen is known for it.

The sequence came from a woman of 80 years or more in good health. Sequenced sample: blood. This chain connects TRBV6-2 or TRBV6-3 to TRBJ2-3, with TRBD2 matching 8 bases. CDR3 nucleotide sequence: TGTGCCAGCAAAAGTATTGCGGGGGGACCCACAGATACGCAGTATTTT. It translates to CASKSIAGGPTDTQYF.